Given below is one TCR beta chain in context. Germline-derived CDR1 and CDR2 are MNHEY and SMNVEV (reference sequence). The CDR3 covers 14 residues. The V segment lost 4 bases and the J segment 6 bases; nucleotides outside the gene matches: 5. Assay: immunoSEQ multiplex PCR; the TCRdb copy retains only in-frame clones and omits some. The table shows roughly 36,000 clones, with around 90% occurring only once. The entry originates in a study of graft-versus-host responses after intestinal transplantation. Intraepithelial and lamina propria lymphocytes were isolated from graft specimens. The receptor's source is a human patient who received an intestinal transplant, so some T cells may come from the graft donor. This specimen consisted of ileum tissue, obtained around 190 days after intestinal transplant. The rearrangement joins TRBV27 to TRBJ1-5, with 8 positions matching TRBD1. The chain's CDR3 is CASSWGRGLQPQHF. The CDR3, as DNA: TGTGCCAGCAGTTGGGGCAGGGGGCTTCAGCCCCAGCATTTT.